Here is one T cell receptor beta chain with its context. The source of the sample is a study of blood T cell repertoires in COVID-19. As handled by the study authors: By means of reference gene primer amplification, nucleated cell counts were estimated. TCRdb keeps only in-frame clones here, not all; method: immunoSEQ multiplex PCR. D and trimming come from the DNA, and the V and J calls and clone size come from that table. Of 240,000 or so clones listed, about 70% were seen once; the top ten hold more than 2.5%. Germline CDR1 SGHAT, CDR2 FQDESV (reference sequence). The V gene lost 0 bases and the J gene lost 5 bases, with 14 bases spanning the gap. This CDR3 is built from 16 residues.

The sample taken for sequencing was peripheral blood. The receptor was isolated from a woman of 80 years or more with acute or convalescent COVID-19. The chain combines TRBV11-1 with TRBJ2-1, with D perhaps TRBD2 (6 bases). DNA for the CDR3: TGTGCCAGCAGCTTAGCGCTGGGACTGGGGAACAATGAGCAGTTCTTC. Its protein is CASSLALGLGNNEQFF. The variable domain in full, with the rest retrieved from reference TRBV11-1 and TRBJ2-1, is EAEVAQSPRYKITEKSQAVAFWCDPISGHATLYWYRQILGQGPELLVQFQDESVVDDSQLPKDRFSAERLKGVDSTLKIQPAELGDSAMYLCASSLALGLGNNEQFFGPGTRLTVL.